The 11 T cell receptor beta chains below were found in one sample sequenced in a study of CXCR3-negative and CXCR3-positive naive CD8 T cells. The libraries of TRB cDNA were constructed through 5' RACE using UMI labels. Following a re-call of the 5' RACE reads, TCRdb has one entry per CDR3 protein and lacks DNA. This sample's clone table lists some 25,000 distinct CDR3 sequences. The material sequenced was naive CXCR3- CD8+ T cells from blood. As to subset: CD45RO-CCR7+CD27+CD95- naive CD8+ T cells lacking CXCR3 (TNR3-). The receptors were sampled from a human donor in good health. Some clones in this sample may be carry-over from other donors' samples.

The chain uses TRBV4-3 and TRBJ2-1; checking the TCRdb D call of TRBD2 is not possible without DNA. CDR3 length: 16 amino acids. Per germline, CDR1 LGHNA and CDR2 YSLEER. The CDR3 is CASSPGRGLPMEEQFF.

V is TRBV7-6 and J is TRBJ2-2; there is no DNA to check the TCRdb D call of TRBD2. CDR1 SGHVS and CDR2 FNYEAQ come from the germline V gene. This CDR3 comprises 16 residues. The CDR3 spells CASSLVGGRAPGELFF. Filled out from reference TRBV7-6 and TRBJ2-2, the complete variable domain reads GAGVSQSPRYKVTKRGQDVALRCDPISGHVSLYWYRQALGQGPEFLTYFNYEAQQDKSGLPNDRFSAERPEGSISTLTIQRTEQRDSAMYRCASSLVGGRAPGELFFGEGSRLTVL.

The chain employs TRBV28 and TRBJ2-1; the D call of TRBD1 rests on TCRdb alone, since no DNA is present to check it. The CDR3 has 15 residues. Germline V gene data show CDR1 as MDHEN and CDR2 as SYDVKM. The chain's CDR3 is CASSLLGGSYNEQFF.

The chain carries TRBV25-1 and TRBJ1-1. Germline CDR1 and CDR2: MGHDK and SYGVNS. The CDR3 length is 11 residues. CDR3: CASSELREAFF.

The V gene is TRBV10-2, the J gene TRBJ1-1. Germline lookup yields CDR1 WSHSY and CDR2 SAAADI. The length of the CDR3 is 12 residues. The CDR3 reads CASADGNTEAFF.

The chain has TRBV4-1 and TRBJ2-1; the TRBD1 assignment by TCRdb is unverifiable without DNA. Germline V gene sequence: CDR1 MGHRA, CDR2 YSYEKL. The CDR3 loop spans 14 amino acids. CDR3 sequence: CASSPIGQHNEQFF.

The chain uses TRBV28 and TRBJ1-4; TCRdb indicates TRBD1, and absent DNA this call remains unverified. The CDR3 length is 14 residues. The germline CDR1 and CDR2 sequences are MDHEN and SYDVKM. This CDR3 is CASSTGGTGEKLFF.

CDR3: CATTTGDTEAFF. This chain uses TRBV5-5 with TRBJ1-1; TCRdb returns TRBD1, unconfirmable since there is no DNA. Germline V gene data show CDR1 as SGHKS and CDR2 as YYEKEE (reference sequence). CDR3 length: 12 amino acids.

The V call is TRBV6-6, the J call TRBJ1-5. The CDR3 has 15 amino acids. Germline CDR1 MNHNY, CDR2 SVGAGI (reference sequence). The CDR3 spells CASLDPINSNQPQHF.

The chain carries TRBV27 and TRBJ2-7; the D call of TRBD2 rests on TCRdb alone, since no DNA is present to check it. The CDR3 is 17 amino acids. CDR1 is MNHEY and CDR2 is SMNVEV in the germline V gene (reference sequence). The CDR3 reads CASSTTILAGGNYEQYF.

The chain uses TRBV2 and TRBJ1-4; TCRdb calls TRBD1, which cannot be checked without DNA. This CDR3 has 13 residues. CDR1 and CDR2 from the germline V gene are SNHLY and FYNNEI. CDR3 loop: CASRQRGDEKLFF.